This TCR beta chain was observed in a study of cytomegalovirus exposure and HLA in healthy donors (dated by TCRdb to about 2017). A note on the overall study: In an earlier analysis of roughly 500 of the donors, 250 to 300 Gb of sequence data and approximately 100 million unique TCR beta sequences from 180 million or so T cells were reported. Of the roughly 410 genotyped donors, more than 75% were placed in the genetic ancestry cluster associated with self-reported Caucasian donors. On average, around 200,000 unique TCR beta nucleotide sequences were sequenced per donor among 350 to 400 genotyped donors of the cohort, with 15% to 20% of those sequences being non-productive. An earlier analysis of several hundred of the donors used high-throughput TCR beta sequencing to judge whether each TCR beta V gene segment behaved as functional or pseudogenic. A later analysis re-examined previously published TCR beta repertoires from 610 or so donors and added high-resolution HLA genotyping to investigate patterns of TCR occurrence. The number of typed donors differed by locus: roughly 620-640 for A, B, C, DRB1 and DQB1; about 520 for DQA1; approximately 610 for DPA1; and some 470 for DPB1. In the later analysis, no new phenotypic data were used to find candidate immune exposures; instead, reliance was placed on TCR beta sequences and their occurrence across donors. The study aimed to test whether cataloging public T cell receptors could reveal signatures of past pathogen exposure. The study profiled the T cell repertoires of fewer than 850 subjects by immunosequencing and related them to cytomegalovirus serostatus. Every discovery cohort repertoire had been produced on one sequencing platform. A later genetic analysis used genome-wide SNP genotypes for about 60% of the roughly 700 donors, treating that subset as a discovery cohort. A separate validation cohort of over 95 different subjects was used in addition to the roughly 670-subject first cohort. Donor age, sex, ethnicity and CMV serostatus were compiled alongside the repertoire data. Roughly five DR-DQ haplotypes were handled as single units for association and clustering, since linkage in the cohort was strong. Both class I and class II loci were covered by HLA typing, at four-digit resolution. To predict cytomegalovirus infection status, the study brought together high-throughput TCR immunosequencing, statistical association of individual TCRs with disease status, and machine learning. Roughly 320 gigabases of sequencing data and around 85 million unique TCR sequences made up an early release that covered fewer than 650 HLA-typed donors. Here is what the overall study found, with its caveats: A group of highly shared sequence variants was considered likely to be a technical artifact of the sequencing pipeline. Linkage disequilibrium might explain the correlated functional status among segregating V segments, but an unknown experimental factor could not be excluded. In a later genetic analysis, a missense DCLRE1C variant was associated with V-gene and J-gene trimming of TCR beta chains, and the association was replicated in an independent cohort. At a false discovery rate of 0.05, a later analysis linked roughly 17,000 TCR beta sequences to specific HLA alleles. When HLA alleles, especially DR and DQ, strongly co-occurred, attributing TCR associations to individual alleles was difficult. The classifier was reported to diagnose cytomegalovirus status with high specificity and sensitivity in both the original cohort and the validation cohort. While some public TCRs were present in many individuals, most TCR sequences turned up only very rarely across donors. According to a later analysis, TCR association rates differed among HLA loci, with DRB1 alleles showing the most associated TCRs and HLA-C alleles showing the fewest. According to a later genetic analysis, donors in an Asian-associated ancestry cluster had fewer N-insertions in productive TCRs than the approximately 630-donor mean. Several of the top co-occurrence clusters appeared to be linked to parvovirus B19, influenza, CMV and Epstein-Barr virus, according to a later analysis. Approximately 16 rarely observed V segments, including chromosome 9 orphons, were excluded from the earlier analysis of a few hundred of the donors because counts were too low. In vitro tests confirmed that a few of the cytomegalovirus-associated TCR beta chains recognize cytomegalovirus antigens. The study listed approximately 150 TCR beta chains as associated with cytomegalovirus. In a later analysis, most CMV-associated TCR beta chains were found to appear HLA-restricted, with HLA associations seemingly driven largely by CMV exposure. A further reported finding was that TCR beta sequences accurately predicted the HLA-A and HLA-B alleles for most subjects in the first cohort. Broadly in line with IMGT annotations, most TCR beta V segments showed up in productive rearrangements about 87% or about 30% of the time in an earlier analysis of 587 of the donors. Some IMGT-functional V segments, including TRBV6-2 and TRBV6-3, could not be distinguished by the 87-base-pair reads and were therefore excluded. In this cohort, only TCR beta chains were sequenced, and detectable features were limited by the absence of alpha or paired-chain data. The presence/absence analyses assumed that sequencing depth was roughly uniform across donors, and that assumption may not be true. The only immune exposure information available for the cohort was CMV serostatus. Because some donors lacked HLA typing at each locus, the association tests relied only on the typed subset. According to the authors, the approach could potentially be generalized to other disease states and immunological phenotypes. A later analysis found that HLA-associated TCR beta chains were more clonally expanded and had lower generation probabilities than equally common non-associated chains.

The cohort consisted of approximately 690 healthy bone marrow donors. Cohort members were all nominally healthy when sampled, although unrecorded immune exposures were likely present. The donor was CMV seronegative and belonged to the group of 352 seronegative cohort members. A peripheral blood sample was collected from each donor, and TCR beta sequencing was performed on peripheral blood mononuclear cells. The Qiagen DNeasy Blood Extraction Kit was used to extract genomic DNA from the blood cell samples. A remark on this clone: What antigen it recognizes has not been identified.

Library preparation used the immunoSEQ multiplex PCR assay. A mixture of 60 forward primers for TCR Vbeta segments and 13 reverse primers for TCR Jbeta segments was used in the multiplex PCR. The CDR3 region of rearranged TCR beta genes was amplified from genomic DNA by a multiplex PCR assay. The amplified TCR beta libraries were sequenced on the Illumina HiSeq System as 87-base-pair reads. The published analysis was carried out like this. Across the 500 to 700 repertoires, a later analysis counted tens of millions of unique TCR beta chains, around 10 million of which were shared by at least two donors. To remove PCR and sequencing errors, raw reads were error-corrected and collapsed into unique sequences using a nearest-neighbor algorithm that merged closely related sequences. V, D and J gene segments were assigned by aligning CDR3 sequences to IMGT reference sequences. For a sequence to be retained, a match of at least six nucleotides to both a V gene segment and a J gene segment was required. A rearrangement was called productive if the CDR3 had no stop codons and remained in frame with V and J, and every other rearrangement was called non-productive. Following IMGT convention, CDR3 was defined as the stretch from the second conserved V-encoded cysteine up to the conserved J-encoded phenylalanine. In an earlier analysis of just under 600 of the donors, sequences lacking an unambiguous match to a single V gene segment were excluded. An earlier analysis of approximately 590 of the donors called V segments functional above 56.7% productive rearrangements and segregating when the between-donor standard deviation exceeded 5%. A statistical classification framework was developed to diagnose cytomegalovirus status using the catalog of TCR beta chain sequences. In a later analysis, V and J genes were assigned by comparing TCR nucleotide sequences against IMGT/GENE-DB human TR gene sequences. Using the TCRdist pipeline, a later analysis assigned CDR3 sequences along with most-parsimonious VDJ recombination scenarios. In a later analysis, every TCR beta chain was defined by the combination of its CDR3 amino acid sequence and its V-gene family, and reads without a unique V-gene family were dropped. In a later analysis, 450 to 600 highly shared, low-generation-probability nucleotide sequences were removed to address suspected cross-contamination and a sequencing artifact. In a later analysis, a clonal expansion index was calculated for each public chain from normalized within-repertoire ranks of inferred template counts. In a later analysis, generation probabilities were computed with a VDJ recombination model fitted to out-of-frame rearrangements, and the resulting probabilities were checked against IGoR. In a later analysis, TCR-TCR, TCR-HLA and TCR-CMV co-occurrence was scored with hypergeometric tests, and a repertoire-size bias correction was applied to TCR pairs. In a later analysis, false discovery rates were estimated by permuting HLA or CMV assignments 20 times. In a later analysis, co-occurring TCRs were grouped using DBSCAN, with TCRdist sequence similarity added in when clustering inside HLA-allele-positive subsets. Repertoires with fewer than 30,000 or more than 120,000 public chains, plus five repertoires with anomalous nucleotide sharing, were excluded from co-occurrence clustering. Held by TCRdb, this immuneACCESS table contains in-frame sequences only and omits some clones. Under half of the omission traces to an unresolved V gene where checked; the cause of the rest is unknown. That table gives V, J and clone size, and the DNA gave D and trimming. For this sample, the table gives more than 45,000 clones. Around 16% of the sample is held by the ten biggest clonotypes.

In the germline V gene (reference sequence), CDR1 corresponds to MNHEY and CDR2 to SMNVEV. Including the terminal cysteine and phenylalanine, the CDR3 comprises 14 residues. Of all the DNA, just the CDR3 is kept, 42 bases in frame from base 1. Trimming takes 9 bases off V and 0 bases off J; junction bases not matched to a gene: 4. This TCR came from a male donor in good health and CMV-seronegative. Sequencing was carried out using PBMCs. This receptor chain uses TRBV27 and TRBJ1-4, with 7 bases matching TRBD1. The CDR3 region has the sequence CASGQAATNEKLFF. The base sequence is TGTGCCAGTGGACAGGCTGCAACTAATGAAAAACTGTTTTTT.